The clone carrying this T cell receptor beta chain was recorded only once. This sample is drawn from a study of blood T cell repertoires in COVID-19. Whole-study context: Some COVID-19 samples were acute and others convalescent; all came from the United States, Italy and Spain.

Sequencing was performed with immunoSEQ multiplex PCR; in TCRdb, only in-frame clones are kept and a portion is missing. Of some 700,000 clones listed, 90% are singletons. The germline CDR1 and CDR2 sequences are SGHRS and YFSETQ. Trimming left V 0 bases short and J 6 bases short, with 15 bases between. The CDR3 covers 16 residues. This TCR was recovered from a young woman with acute or convalescent COVID-19. The sample was peripheral blood. The chain employs TRBV5-1 and TRBJ2-2; weak D call: TRBD1 (6 bases). The CDR3, as DNA: TGCGCCAGCAGCTTGGCCTTGGGACAAATCCCCGGGGAGCTGTTTTTT. This sequence encodes CASSLALGQIPGELFF. Together with reference TRBV5-1 and TRBJ2-2, the CDR3 gives the full variable domain: KAGVTQTPRYLIKTRGQQVTLSCSPISGHRSVSWYQQTPGQGLQFLFEYFSETQRNKGNFPGRFSGRQFSNSRSEMNVSTLELGDSALYLCASSLALGQIPGELFFGEGSRLTVL.